The next 15 T cell receptor beta chains were all read from a single sample in a study of shared clonotypes between healthy human individuals. CD45RO-negative, CCR7-positively selected cells formed the naive CD8 fraction, excluding terminally differentiated effector memory CD45RA+ cells. Sequencing used immunoSEQ multiplex PCR; TCRdb keeps in-frame clones, though not all of them. This table holds about 2.2 million clones, about 93% found once. Sequencing input: naive CD8+ T cells from PBMCs. The receptor set was obtained from a man aged 18 to 35 in good health. Some clones in this sample may be carry-over from other donors' samples.

The chain employs TRBV7-8 and TRBJ2-7; 14 nucleotides agree with TRBD2. V gave up 5 bases and J gave up 2 bases; unmatched junction bases: 2. CDR3 size: 15 residues. Germline V gene sequence: CDR1 SGHVS, CDR2 FQNEAQ. The CDR3 spells CASSLTSGRAYEQYF. Written as DNA, the CDR3 is TGTGCCAGCAGCCTGACTAGCGGGAGGGCCTACGAGCAGTACTTC.

The chain employs TRBV28 and TRBJ2-7, with D uncertain. CDR3 length equals 12 residues. V dropped 6 bases and J dropped 4 bases, with 10 bases sitting between them. CDR1 and CDR2 (germline): MDHEN, SYDVKM. The DNA for the CDR3 is TGTGCCAGCAGCCCGTTCGGGTACGAGCAGTACTTC. Translating gives CASSPFGYEQYF. The whole variable domain, remainder taken from reference TRBV28 and TRBJ2-7, is DVKVTQSSRYLVKRTGEKVFLECVQDMDHENMFWYRQDPGLGLRLIYFSYDVKMKEKGDIPEGYSVSREKKERFSLILESASTNQTSMYLCASSPFGYEQYFGPGTRLTVT.

The rearrangement uses TRBV28 and TRBJ1-5; D gene unclear. Trimming pared 6 bases from V and 0 bases from J, leaving 9 bases between. The CDR3 contains 14 residues. Germline-derived CDR1 and CDR2 are MDHEN and SYDVKM. The CDR3 DNA sequence: TGTGCCAGCAGAGAAACAAATAGCAATCAGCCCCAGCATTTT. Protein sequence: CASRETNSNQPQHF.

This rearrangement joins TRBV6-5 to TRBJ2-7, with D tentatively TRBD1 (7 bases). Germline V gives CDR1 MNHEY, CDR2 SVGAGI. The CDR3 runs 14 residues. V shed 5 bases and J shed 0 bases, with 11 bases lying between them. This CDR3 reads CASSVQGGSYEQYF. The CDR3 DNA sequence: TGTGCCAGCAGTGTCCAGGGGGGCTCCTACGAGCAGTACTTC.

The chain uses TRBV4-3 and TRBJ2-2; D might be TRBD1 or TRBD2, each matching 5 bases. The CDR3 is 14 residues long. V was pared by 4 bases and J by 6 bases, with 12 bases between. CDR1 and CDR2 (germline): LGHNA, YSLEER. The CDR3 region is CASSPGWGPGELFF. As DNA, the CDR3 is TGCGCCAGCAGCCCGGGGTGGGGCCCCGGGGAGCTGTTTTTT.

The rearrangement uses TRBV9 and TRBJ1-5; D unresolved. Per the germline V gene, CDR1 is SGDLS and CDR2 is YYNGEE. The CDR3 is made up of 14 amino acids. The V end lost 2 bases, the J end lost 4 bases, and 10 bases lay between the germline ends. The CDR3 sequence: CASSVSSSNQPQHF. The CDR3 DNA sequence: TGTGCCAGCAGCGTCTCTAGTTCAAATCAGCCCCAGCATTTT.

The rearrangement joins TRBV7-8 to TRBJ2-2, with TRBD2 matching 13 bases. V shed 3 bases, J shed 6 bases, and the junction held 4 bases outside the gene matches. The CDR3 spans 16 residues. Germline lookup yields CDR1 SGHVS and CDR2 FQNEAQ. The CDR3 DNA follows: TGTGCCAGCAGCTTTCTTGGACTAGCGGGAGCCGGGGAGCTGTTTTTT. Translation gives CASSFLGLAGAGELFF.

CDR3 DNA sequence: TGTGCCAGCAGTCCCAATCTTCGTCGGAGTTACAATGAGCAGTTCTTC. The encoded protein is CASSPNLRRSYNEQFF. The rearrangement uses TRBV27 and TRBJ2-1, with D unresolved. Trimming stripped 5 bases from V and 4 bases from J, with 18 bases between. The CDR3 consists of 16 residues. CDR1 is MNHEY and CDR2 is SMNVEV in the germline V gene (reference sequence).

V usage is TRBV7-6 and J usage is TRBJ1-2, with D possibly matching TRBD1 (6 bases). Trimming cost V 5 bases and J 5 bases, with 24 bases left between them. CDR1 is SGHVS and CDR2 is FNYEAQ in the germline V gene. This CDR3 region has 17 residues. CDR3 region: CASSPGVGSQGSYGYTF. The DNA for the CDR3 is TGTGCCAGCAGCCCGGGAGTAGGGTCCCAGGGGTCGTATGGCTACACCTTC.

V gene TRBV7-9 combines with J gene TRBJ2-7; 7 nucleotides agree with TRBD2. Unmatched junction bases numbered 6, after V lost 4 bases and J lost 0 bases. Germline V lookup: CDR1 SEHNR, CDR2 FQNEAQ (reference sequence). This CDR3 spans 15 amino acids. Here the CDR3 DNA reads TGTGCCAGCAGCTACTCGAGCGGGGCCTCCTACGAGCAGTACTTC. Amino acids: CASSYSSGASYEQYF.

The chain joins TRBV4-1 to TRBJ2-7, with D possibly matching TRBD2 (6 bases). Germline loops: CDR1 MGHRA, CDR2 YSYEKL. The ends were cut back, 1 base at V and 0 bases at J, with 13 bases in the middle. The CDR3 has 16 residues. The CDR3, as DNA: TGCGCCAGCAGCCAAGGTGTTGGTAGCGGCTCCTACGAGCAGTACTTC. Residues: CASSQGVGSGSYEQYF.

The chain uses TRBV18 and TRBJ2-2, with D unresolved. Trimming stripped 2 bases from V and 2 bases from J, with 15 bases between. CDR1 is KGHSH and CDR2 is LQKENI in the germline V gene. The length of the CDR3 is 17 residues. The CDR3 DNA is TGTGCCAGCTCACCAGGGTCGACCCACGCAAACACCGGGGAGCTGTTTTTT. Translating it yields CASSPGSTHANTGELFF.

Only a few counts were recorded for this clone. This chain joins TRBV11-2 and TRBJ1-1, with 8 bases identical to TRBD1. Trimming removed 5 bases from V and 0 bases from J; junction bases left unmatched: 5. Germline V lookup: CDR1 SGHAT, CDR2 FQNNGV. The CDR3 runs 15 residues. CDR3 residues: CASSTQQGVNTEAFF. The CDR3 DNA follows: TGTGCCAGCAGCACCCAACAGGGGGTGAACACTGAAGCTTTCTTT.

V is TRBV5-1 and J is TRBJ1-1; a possible D gene is TRBD1 (5 bases). Looked up from germline, CDR1 is SGHRS and CDR2 is YFSETQ. This CDR3 region has 19 residues. V shed 0 bases and J shed 2 bases, with 23 bases lying between them. As DNA, the CDR3 is TGCGCCAGCAGCTTGGGACCGAAGATTTTTGGGGGAAGCAACACTGAAGCTTTCTTT. Its translation is CASSLGPKIFGGSNTEAFF.

This clone was picked up one time. The rearrangement joins TRBV14 to TRBJ2-7; 8 nucleotides agree with TRBD1. The CDR3 totals 13 residues. Losses at the gene ends were 8 bases for V and 3 bases for J; bases not matched to a gene: 6. Germline V gene data show CDR1 as SGHDN and CDR2 as FVKESK. The CDR3 region has the DNA TGTGCCAGCGCCGGGACAGGCCTCTACGAGCAGTACTTC. It encodes CASAGTGLYEQYF. Combining the CDR3 with reference TRBV14 and TRBJ2-7 gives the whole variable domain EAGVTQFPSHSVIEKGQTVTLRCDPISGHDNLYWYRRVMGKEIKFLLHFVKESKQDESGMPNNRFLAERTGGTYSTLKVQPAELEDSGVYFCASAGTGLYEQYFGPGTRLTVT.